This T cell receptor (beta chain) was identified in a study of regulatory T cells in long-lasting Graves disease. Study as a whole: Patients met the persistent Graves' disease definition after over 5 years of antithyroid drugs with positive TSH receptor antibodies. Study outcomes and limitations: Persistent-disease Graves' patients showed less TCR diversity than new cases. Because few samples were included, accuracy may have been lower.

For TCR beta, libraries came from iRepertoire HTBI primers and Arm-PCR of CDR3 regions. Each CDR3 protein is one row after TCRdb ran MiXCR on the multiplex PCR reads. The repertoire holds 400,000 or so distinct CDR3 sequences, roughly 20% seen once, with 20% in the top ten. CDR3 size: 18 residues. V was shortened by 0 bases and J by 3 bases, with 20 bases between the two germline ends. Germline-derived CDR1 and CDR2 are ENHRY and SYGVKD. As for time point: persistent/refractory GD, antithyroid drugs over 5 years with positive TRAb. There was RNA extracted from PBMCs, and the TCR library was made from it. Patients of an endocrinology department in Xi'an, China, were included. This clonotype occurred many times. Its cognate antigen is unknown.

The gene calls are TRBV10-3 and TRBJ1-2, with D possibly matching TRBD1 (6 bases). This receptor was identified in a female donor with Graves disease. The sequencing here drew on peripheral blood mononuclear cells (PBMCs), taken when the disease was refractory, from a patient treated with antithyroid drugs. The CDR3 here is CAISESVLGRGVDYGYTF. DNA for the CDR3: TGTGCCATCAGTGAGTCGGTTCTTGGCAGGGGAGTGGACTATGGCTACACCTTC.